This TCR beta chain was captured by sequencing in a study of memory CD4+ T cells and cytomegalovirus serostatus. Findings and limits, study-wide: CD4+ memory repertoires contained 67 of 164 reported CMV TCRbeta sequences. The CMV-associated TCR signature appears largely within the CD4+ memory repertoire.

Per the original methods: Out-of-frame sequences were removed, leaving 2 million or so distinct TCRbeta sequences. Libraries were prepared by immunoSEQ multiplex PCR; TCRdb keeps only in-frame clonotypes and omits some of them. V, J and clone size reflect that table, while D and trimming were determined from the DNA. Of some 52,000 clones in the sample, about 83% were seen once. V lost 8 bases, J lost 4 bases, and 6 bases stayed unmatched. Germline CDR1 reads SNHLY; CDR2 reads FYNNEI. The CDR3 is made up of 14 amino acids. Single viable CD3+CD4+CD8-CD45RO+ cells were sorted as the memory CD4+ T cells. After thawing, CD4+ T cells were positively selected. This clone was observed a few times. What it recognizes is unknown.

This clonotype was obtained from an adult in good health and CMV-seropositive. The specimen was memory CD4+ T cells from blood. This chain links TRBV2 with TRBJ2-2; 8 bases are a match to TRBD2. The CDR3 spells CASERGPGTGELFF. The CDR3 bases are TGTGCCAGCGAGCGGGGGCCGGGCACCGGGGAGCTGTTTTTT.